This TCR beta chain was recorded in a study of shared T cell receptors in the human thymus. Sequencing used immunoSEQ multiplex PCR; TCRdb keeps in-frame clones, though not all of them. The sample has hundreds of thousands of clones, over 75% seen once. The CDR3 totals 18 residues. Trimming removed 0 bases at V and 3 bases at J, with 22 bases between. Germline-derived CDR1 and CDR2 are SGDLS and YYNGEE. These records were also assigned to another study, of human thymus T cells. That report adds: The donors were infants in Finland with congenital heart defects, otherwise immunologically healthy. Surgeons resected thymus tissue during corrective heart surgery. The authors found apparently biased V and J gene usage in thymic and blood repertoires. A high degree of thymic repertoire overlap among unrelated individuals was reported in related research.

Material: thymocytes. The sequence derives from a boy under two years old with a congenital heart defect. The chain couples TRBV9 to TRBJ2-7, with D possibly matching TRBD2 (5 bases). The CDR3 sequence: CASSVGSGLSALGYEQYF. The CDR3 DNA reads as TGTGCCAGCAGCGTAGGGTCGGGGTTAAGCGCTCTGGGCTACGAGCAGTACTTC.